This T cell receptor (beta chain) was captured in a study of OX40 agonist ivuxolimab in advanced cancers. General study findings and limits: Relative to CD4+ cells, CD8+ T cells on average had more expanded clones. Blood T cells, both CD4+ and CD8+, expanded clonally by week 6 at 0.1 to 3.0 mg/kg.

On this clone itself: The antigen is undetermined.

Generated by immunoSEQ multiplex PCR, the TCRdb table keeps only in-frame clones and is missing some. This sample has tens of thousands of clones, with 70% to 90% found just once. CDR3 size: 15 residues. Germline assignment: CDR1 MDHEN and CDR2 SYDVKM. Trimming cost V 4 bases and J 0 bases, with 13 bases left between them. This clonotype was sampled from an adult with an advanced solid tumor such as melanoma, head and neck, liver or kidney cancer. This specimen was CD4+ or CD8+ T cells sorted from blood, taken in a trial of the OX40 agonist ivuxolimab. The chain has TRBV28 and TRBJ2-7; tentatively, D is TRBD1 or TRBD2 (5 bases each). CDR3 sequence (DNA): TGTGCCAGCAGTTCCGGGACGGGAAGCTCCTACGAGCAGTACTTC. This codes for CASSSGTGSSYEQYF.